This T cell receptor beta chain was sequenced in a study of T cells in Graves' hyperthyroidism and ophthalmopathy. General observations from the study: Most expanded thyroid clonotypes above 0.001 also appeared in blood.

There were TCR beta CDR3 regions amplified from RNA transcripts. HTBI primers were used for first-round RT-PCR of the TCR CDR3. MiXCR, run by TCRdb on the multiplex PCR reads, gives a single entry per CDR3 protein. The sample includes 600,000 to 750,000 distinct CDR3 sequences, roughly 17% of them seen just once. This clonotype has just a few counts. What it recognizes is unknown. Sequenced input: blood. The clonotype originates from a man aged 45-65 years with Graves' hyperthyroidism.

The CDR3 DNA reads as TGTGCCAGCAGTTTAATGGGGACCTCCTACAATGAGCAGTTCTTC. It translates to CASSLMGTSYNEQFF. The chain uses TRBV12-3 or TRBV12-4 and TRBJ2-1; D may correspond to TRBD1 or TRBD2 (5 bases each). The V end lost 2 bases, the J end lost 0 bases, and 8 bases lay between the germline ends. The CDR3 length is 15 residues.